The sample holds one count of the clone carrying this T cell receptor beta chain. Its cognate antigen is unknown. The repertoire was sequenced with immunoSEQ multiplex PCR; TCRdb's copy has only in-frame clones and lacks some. The sample shows roughly 40,000 clones, 75% to 80% of them seen only once. This entry belongs to a study of radiotherapy plus CTLA-4 blockade in lung cancer. Regarding the study as a whole: Early blood T cell clone dynamics, with interferon-beta, were reported to best predict response.

Germline V gene data show CDR1 as SGHNT and CDR2 as YYREEE (reference sequence). J gave up 0 bases and V 4 bases, and 7 bases lay outside the gene matches. This CDR3 has 17 residues. The receptor was isolated from a human donor with non-small cell lung cancer that progressed on radiotherapy plus ipilimumab. The chain uses TRBV5-4 and TRBJ1-6; 7 bases match TRBD1. The input for sequencing was peripheral blood, taken from a patient treated with radiotherapy plus ipilimumab. CDR3 amino acids: CASSTGTASSYNSPLHF. DNA for the CDR3: TGTGCCAGCAGCACCGGGACAGCGAGCTCCTATAATTCACCCCTCCACTTT.